This T cell receptor beta chain was sequenced during a study of blood T cell repertoires in COVID-19. Turning to the study itself: Specimens from acute and convalescent COVID-19 originated in the United States, Italy and Spain.

Original data processing: Reference gene primers were amplified, and this amplification served to estimate nucleated cell counts. Assay: immunoSEQ multiplex PCR; the TCRdb copy retains only in-frame clones and omits some. That table gives V, J and clone size, and the DNA gave D and trimming. The sample holds around 190,000 clones, about 76% seen once. The TCR originated in a woman in her 40s with COVID-19, enrolled during active disease. Source material: peripheral blood.

The CDR3, as DNA: TGTGCCAGCAGCTTAGGCGGGGGGACAGGGATCAGCTACGAGCAGTACTTC. Amino acid sequence: CASSLGGGTGISYEQYF. The rearrangement uses TRBV7-8 and TRBJ2-7; maybe TRBD1 (9 bases). CDR1 and CDR2 from the germline V gene are SGHVS and FQNEAQ. The CDR3 is 17 residues long. Deletions cut 1 base from V and 3 bases from J, with 19 bases between.